Following are 6 T cell receptor beta chains from one sample sequenced in a study of regulatory T cells in long-lasting Graves disease. Time point: newly diagnosed GD, antithyroid drugs for less than 3 months. Making the TCR library involved RNA that had been extracted from PBMCs. With iRepertoire HTBI primers and Arm-PCR of CDR3 regions, TCR beta libraries were built. TCRdb ran MiXCR on the multiplex PCR reads and lists one entry per CDR3 protein. The table includes approximately 300,000 distinct CDR3 sequences, 15% to 20% detected once. The input for sequencing was peripheral blood mononuclear cells (PBMCs), taken at new diagnosis, from a patient treated with antithyroid drugs. These TCRs come from a female donor with Graves disease.

This clonotype has ten or more counts. The chain recombines TRBV12-3 or TRBV12-4 with TRBJ2-3; perhaps TRBD1 as D (5 bases). This CDR3 has 14 residues. V gave up 5 bases and J gave up 5 bases, with 14 bases separating them. The CDR3 DNA is TGTGCCAGCAGTCGACTGGGCAGGGAAGATACGCAGTATTTT. The encoded protein is CASSRLGREDTQYF.

This clonotype was seen a handful of times. The V gene is TRBV5-4, the J gene TRBJ1-2; a possible D gene is TRBD1 (6 bases). Per the germline V gene, CDR1 is SGHNT and CDR2 is YYREEE (reference sequence). The germline V and J ends were trimmed by 5 bases and 4 bases, with 12 bases remaining between them. The CDR3 length is 13 residues. CDR3 region: CASSSQGIYGYTF. The CDR3 bases are TGTGCCAGCAGTTCACAGGGAATCTATGGCTACACCTTC.

This clonotype was counted many times. CDR3 nucleotides: TGTGCCAGTAGTATAGGGACTGGCACTGAAGCTTTCTTT. This gives the protein CASSIGTGTEAFF. The rearrangement links TRBV19 to TRBJ1-1; D is unclear. Trimming shortened V by 1 base and J by 4 bases, and 7 bases separated the two germline ends. Per germline, CDR1 LNHDA and CDR2 SQIVND (reference sequence). This CDR3 comprises 13 residues. Full variable domain (outside the CDR3, taken from reference TRBV19 and TRBJ1-1): DGGITQSPKYLFRKEGQNVTLSCEQNLNHDAMYWYRQDPGQGLRLIYYSQIVNDFQKGDIAEGYSVSREKKESFPLTVTSAQKNPTAFYLCASSIGTGTEAFFGQGTRLTVV.

The chain is built from TRBV30 and TRBJ2-1; D is uncertain. This CDR3 spans 12 amino acids. Trimming removed 3 bases from V and 6 bases from J, with 9 bases in between. CDR1 and CDR2 (germline): GTSNPN, SVGIG (reference sequence). The DNA for the CDR3 is TGTGCCTGGAGGGATGTGTTCAATGAGCAGTTCTTC. Residues: CAWRDVFNEQFF.

This clonotype was recorded many times. The CDR3 coding sequence is TGTGCCAGCAGCTTAGGTCGGCTAGCGGGAGCGGGCGAGCAGTACTTC. It specifies CASSLGRLAGAGEQYF. This chain joins TRBV7-9 and TRBJ2-7; TRBD2 matches at 10 bases. The length of the CDR3 is 16 residues. V gave up 1 base and J gave up 6 bases; unmatched junction bases: 9. The germline gives CDR1 SEHNR, CDR2 FQNEAQ (reference sequence).

Only a few counts were recorded for this clonotype. This chain connects TRBV3-1 to TRBJ2-1; no firm D call. CDR1 and CDR2 (germline): LGHDT, YNNKEL (reference sequence). This CDR3 is built from 15 residues. The V gene lost 0 bases and the J gene lost 0 bases, with 6 bases spanning the gap. The CDR3 nucleotides are TGTGCCAGCAGCCAAGATGGGAACTCCTACAATGAGCAGTTCTTC. Translation gives CASSQDGNSYNEQFF.